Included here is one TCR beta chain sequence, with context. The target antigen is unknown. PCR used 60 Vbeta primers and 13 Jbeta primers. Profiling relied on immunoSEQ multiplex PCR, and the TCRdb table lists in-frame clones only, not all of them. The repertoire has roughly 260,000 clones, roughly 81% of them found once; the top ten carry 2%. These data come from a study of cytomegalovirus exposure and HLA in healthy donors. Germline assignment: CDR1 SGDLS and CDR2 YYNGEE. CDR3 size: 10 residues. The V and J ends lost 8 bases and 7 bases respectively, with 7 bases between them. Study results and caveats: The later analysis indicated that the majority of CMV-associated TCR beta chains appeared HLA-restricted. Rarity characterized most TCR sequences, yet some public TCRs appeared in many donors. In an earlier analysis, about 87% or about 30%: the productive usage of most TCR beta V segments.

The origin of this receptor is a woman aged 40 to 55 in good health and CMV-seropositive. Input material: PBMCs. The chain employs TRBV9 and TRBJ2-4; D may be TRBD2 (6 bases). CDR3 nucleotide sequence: TGTGCCAGTGGGGGGAACATTCAGTACTTC. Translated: CASGGNIQYF.